The clone carrying this TCR beta chain showed up just a few times. Antigen specificity is unknown. Next came a second PCR, run for about 6 to 12 cycles, which used a sample-barcoded 5' primer along with a J-beta primer mix. Each CDR3 protein is one row after TCRdb ran MiXCR on the 5' RACE reads. The sample includes about 900,000 distinct CDR3 sequences, roughly 52% of them seen just once. This sample is drawn from a study of blood T cells in healthy people across ages. V trimming: 4 bases; J trimming: 0 bases; junction bases outside the gene matches: 2. CDR3 size: 15 residues. Per the germline V gene, CDR1 is DFQATT and CDR2 is SNEGSKA (reference sequence). Points from the study as a whole: Whereas aged donors had fewer naive CD4+ cells, long-lived donors had more of them and higher diversity.

Sequencing used blood. This TCR came from a man aged 30 to 39 in good health. The chain links TRBV20-1 to TRBJ2-3; 12 positions match TRBD2. The CDR3 DNA sequence: TGCAGTGCTAAGCTAGCGGGGGGGAGCACAGATACGCAGTATTTT. Encoded protein: CSAKLAGGSTDTQYF.